Listed below are T cell receptor beta chains from one sample, sequenced in a study of shared clonotypes between healthy human individuals. Produced via immunoSEQ multiplex PCR; TCRdb's table is partial and in-frame only. The table has over 2 million clones, 95% seen once; the top ten hold 0.1% to 0.15%. The specimen sequenced was naive CD4+ T cells sorted from blood. All receptors derive from a man between 18 and 35 years old in good health. Both conserved end residues are part of each CDR3. A D gene is named only where the DNA matches it firmly. Size is stated for part of the rows, as once, few or many counts, or as a class when the clone is expanded.

.,TRBV30,TRBJ1-5,.,TGTGCCTGGAGTAAAGGCCAGGGCAATCAGCCCCAGCATTTT,CAWSKGQGNQPQHF
.,TRBV19,TRBJ1-3,TRBD1,TGTGCCAGTAGTATGGAGGGGGCGAAAGGAAACACCATATATTTT,CASSMEGAKGNTIYF
.,TRBV5-1,TRBJ1-2,.,TGCGCCAGCAGCTTGGACGGGAGGGGTGGCTACACCTTC,CASSLDGRGGYTF
.,TRBV9,TRBJ1-3,.,TGTGCCAGCAGCGTAGAAGCTGGGTGGAACACCATATATTTT,CASSVEAGWNTIYF
.,TRBV5-8,TRBJ1-6,.,TGTGCCAGCAGCTTGGCGCTTAGGACGGGAAATTCACCCCTCCACTTT,CASSLALRTGNSPLHF
.,TRBV10-3,TRBJ2-7,TRBD1,TGTGCCATCATGGGACAGGGGGCGCAGGGGCAGTACTTC,CAIMGQGAQGQYF
.,TRBV7-2,TRBJ2-5,TRBD2,TGTGCCAGCAGACTAGCGGGAGGGAACCAAGAGACCCAGTACTTC,CASRLAGGNQETQYF
.,TRBV6-5,TRBJ2-5,.,TGTGCCACCTCTATGGGGGAGACCCAGTACTTC,CATSMGETQYF
.,TRBV29-1,TRBJ2-4,.,TGCAGCGTAGAACAGGGGAGGGAAAACATTCAGTACTTC,CSVEQGRENIQYF
.,TRBV20-1,TRBJ2-1,.,TGCAGTCCGAATGAGCAGTTCTTC,CSPNEQFF
.,TRBV30,TRBJ2-7,.,TGTGCCTGGGCACCCAACAACTACGAGCAGTACTTC,CAWAPNNYEQYF
.,TRBV6-1,TRBJ2-2,.,TGTGCCAGCCAGGGGAGACTTCCAGCTGGGGAGCTGTTTTTT,CASQGRLPAGELFF
.,TRBV9,TRBJ2-5,TRBD1,TGTGCCAGCAGCCCCTTTGACAGGGCTAGGGAGACCCAGTACTTC,CASSPFDRARETQYF
.,TRBV9,TRBJ1-3,.,TGTGCCAGCAGCCTCTTACCTTCGGGGGAAAGTGGAAACACCATATATTTT,CASSLLPSGESGNTIYF
.,TRBV5-1,TRBJ1-4,.,TGCGCCAGCAGCTTGAGGGACGGCAGAACTAATGAAAAACTGTTTTTT,CASSLRDGRTNEKLFF
.,TRBV6-5,TRBJ2-7,TRBD2,TGTGCCAGCAGTTACTACGCGGGGGGAATCTACGAGCAGTACTTC,CASSYYAGGIYEQYF
.,TRBV9,TRBJ2-7,.,TGTGCCAGCAGCGTGGCAGGGAGTACCGAGCAGTACTTC,CASSVAGSTEQYF
.,TRBV6-6,TRBJ2-3,.,TGTGCCAGCAGTTACTCGTCCGACAGCCAGACAGATACGCAGTATTTT,CASSYSSDSQTDTQYF
once,TRBV19,TRBJ2-5,.,TGTGCCAGTAGTATAGAACGAGGGGAGACCCAGTACTTC,CASSIERGETQYF
once,TRBV28,TRBJ2-6,.,TGTGCCAGCGCCGGGGGACAGCTAGTAGGGGCCAACGTCCTGACTTTC,CASAGGQLVGANVLTF
.,TRBV5-1,TRBJ1-2,.,TGCGCCAGCAGCTTGGACAGCCTCTATGGCTACACCTTC,CASSLDSLYGYTF
.,TRBV7-2,TRBJ2-5,.,TGTGCCAGCAGCTTAGCTGGTAGGGTTGAGACCCAGTACTTC,CASSLAGRVETQYF
.,TRBV6-1,TRBJ2-1,TRBD2,TGTGCCAGCAGTGAAGTCCCTAGCGGGGGTCTGCAGTTCTTC,CASSEVPSGGLQFF
few,TRBV19,TRBJ1-1,.,TGTGCCAGCAGAACAGGGTGGGGGACTGAAGCTTTCTTT,CASRTGWGTEAFF
.,TRBV4-3,TRBJ2-5,.,TGCGCCAGCAGCCAAGTTTTATCACGGACGGCGTTTAGTCTCCGGGAGACCCAGTACTTC,CASSQVLSRTAFSLRETQYF
.,TRBV5-8,TRBJ2-7,.,TGTGCCAGCAGCTTGGGTGACACTTATAGAGGGCAGTACTTC,CASSLGDTYRGQYF
once,TRBV7-2,TRBJ1-2,TRBD1,TGTGCCAGCAGCCAACCTCAGACAGGGTTTGGCTACACCTTC,CASSQPQTGFGYTF
.,TRBV18,TRBJ2-7,TRBD1,TGTGCCAGCTCACCGGGACAGGGAACGTCCTACGAGCAGTACTTC,CASSPGQGTSYEQYF
.,TRBV5-1,TRBJ2-3,TRBD2,TGCGCCAGCAGCTTTGCGGGGGGGCCCCCAGATACGCAGTATTTT,CASSFAGGPPDTQYF
.,TRBV30,TRBJ1-6,TRBD1,TGTGCCTGGAGTGTACGGGGGACAGGGCTTAATTCACCCCTCCACTTT,CAWSVRGTGLNSPLHF
.,TRBV6-4,TRBJ2-3,.,TGTGCCAGCAGTGAAGGCGGAATGCCCACAGATACGCAGTATTTT,CASSEGGMPTDTQYF
once,TRBV10-3,TRBJ2-7,.,TGTGCCATCAGAGAGCTCGAAAGGGGGGATGGTTACGAGCAGTACTTC,CAIRELERGDGYEQYF
.,TRBV2,TRBJ2-5,.,TGTGCCAGCGGGGAAGAGACCCAGTACTTC,CASGEETQYF
.,TRBV7-2,TRBJ2-1,TRBD2,TGTGCCAGCAGACCGGGACTAGGGAGTGAGCAGTTCTTC,CASRPGLGSEQFF
.,TRBV5-1,TRBJ2-1,.,TGCGCCAGCAGCTTAACAGAAGCCCCGTACAATGAGCAGTTCTTC,CASSLTEAPYNEQFF
.,TRBV7-9,TRBJ2-4,.,TGTGCCAGCAGCTCCCGAACGGGGGGCGTAGACATTCAGTACTTC,CASSSRTGGVDIQYF
.,TRBV7-6,TRBJ2-7,TRBD2,TGTGCCAGCAGCGCTGGACTAGCGGGGGGCATTAGCTCCTACGAGCAGTACTTC,CASSAGLAGGISSYEQYF
few,TRBV6-5,TRBJ1-6,TRBD1,TGTGCCAGCAGTGCGACAGGGAATTATTCACCCCTCCACTTT,CASSATGNYSPLHF